This T cell receptor (beta chain) originates from a study of cytomegalovirus exposure and HLA in healthy donors. Overall study findings and caveats: Information on immune exposure was restricted to one variable (CMV serostatus).

It was with 60 Vbeta and 13 Jbeta primers that the PCR ran. Method: immunoSEQ multiplex PCR; TCRdb's copy keeps in-frame clones and lacks some. The data contain some 78,000 clones, around 70% of them singletons. This cohort consisted of healthy bone marrow donors. CDR1 is SGDLS and CDR2 is YYNGEE in the germline V gene. The junction had 3 bases not matched to a gene; V was cut back by 2 bases and J by 0 bases. CDR3 length: 15 amino acids. About this clone itself: The antigen remains undetermined.

V is TRBV9 and J is TRBJ2-3, with 7 bases lining up with TRBD2. The TCR originated in a woman in her thirties or forties in good health and CMV-seropositive. Source material: PBMCs. CDR3 loop: CASSVSGASTDTQYF. The CDR3 bases are TGTGCCAGCAGCGTCAGCGGGGCCAGCACAGATACGCAGTATTTT.